This T cell receptor (beta chain) was found in a study of cytomegalovirus exposure and HLA in healthy donors. This CDR3 comprises 18 residues. The germline gives CDR1 SGHDN, CDR2 FVKESK. The ends lost 2 bases at V and 7 bases at J; junction bases unmatched: 16. The donors formed part of the approximately 120-subject validation cohort, distinct from the approximately 670-subject first cohort. Produced via immunoSEQ multiplex PCR; TCRdb's table is partial and in-frame only. This table has some 130,000 clones, around four fifths appearing once. This receptor was taken from a woman in her twenties or thirties in good health and CMV-seronegative. Sequenced: PBMCs. The chain links TRBV14 to TRBJ1-3; the match to TRBD1 covers 8 bases. The CDR3 protein is CASSQPTGAKTRGNTIYF. The CDR3 region has the DNA TGTGCCAGCAGCCAACCGACAGGGGCGAAAACGCGCGGGAACACCATATATTTT.